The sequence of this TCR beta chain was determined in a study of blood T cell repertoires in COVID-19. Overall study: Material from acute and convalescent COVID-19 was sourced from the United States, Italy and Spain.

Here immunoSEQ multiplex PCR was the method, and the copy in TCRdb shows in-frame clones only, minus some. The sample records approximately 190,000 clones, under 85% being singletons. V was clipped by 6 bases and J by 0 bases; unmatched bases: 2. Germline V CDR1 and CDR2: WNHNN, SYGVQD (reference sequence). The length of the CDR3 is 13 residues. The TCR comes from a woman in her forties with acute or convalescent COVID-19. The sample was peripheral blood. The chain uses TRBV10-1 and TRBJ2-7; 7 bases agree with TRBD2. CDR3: CASSGGSSYEQYF. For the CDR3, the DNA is TGCGCCAGCAGCGGCGGGAGCTCCTACGAGCAGTACTTC.